A single sample gave rise to the 32 T cell receptor beta chains below, sequenced in a study of OX40 agonist ivuxolimab in advanced cancers. Measured with immunoSEQ multiplex PCR; TCRdb has only the in-frame clones, and not every one. Among approximately 94,000 clones listed, about 92% were seen once. The source material was CD4+ or CD8+ T cells sorted from blood, sampled in a trial of the OX40 agonist ivuxolimab. Receptor source: an adult with an advanced solid tumor such as melanoma, head and neck, liver or kidney cancer.

This chain joins TRBV13 and TRBJ2-2; 7 bases agree with TRBD2. CDR1 and CDR2 (germline): PRHDT, FYEKMQ (reference sequence). V lost 7 bases and J lost 1; bases outside the gene matches: 3. The CDR3 spans 14 residues. CDR3 DNA sequence: TGTGCCAGCATGAGCGGGGAGAACACCGGGGAGCTGTTTTTT. Protein product: CASMSGENTGELFF.

The count of this clone is one. J is TRBJ2-1 and V is TRBV28; 8 bases align to TRBD1. CDR1 is MDHEN and CDR2 is SYDVKM in the germline V gene. Germline trimming cut 1 base from V and 3 bases from J; bases unmatched to any gene: 5. This CDR3 region has 16 residues. CDR3 bases: TGTGCCAGCAGTTTATCAAGGACAGGGTTCTACAATGAGCAGTTCTTC. Its protein is CASSLSRTGFYNEQFF.

The J gene is TRBJ1-3, the V gene TRBV25-1; the D gene is possibly TRBD1 (6 bases). The V gene lost 1 base and the J gene lost 14 bases, with 12 bases spanning the gap. The CDR3 extends over 12 amino acids. Germline V gene sequence: CDR1 MGHDK, CDR2 SYGVNS. The CDR3, as DNA: TGTGCCAGCAGTGAATGGGGGGCCGCCTTATATTTT. It is translated as CASSEWGAALYF.

The V gene is TRBV10-3, the J gene TRBJ2-1; D tentatively reads TRBD1 or TRBD2 (5 bases each). Germline V gene sequence: CDR1 ENHRY, CDR2 SYGVKD. Between the trimmed V and J ends, which lost 2 bases and 0 bases, there was a span of 14 bases. This CDR3 has 17 residues. CDR3 in DNA: TGTGCCATCAGTGAGCGGGGCATGAAAAGCTCCTACAATGAGCAGTTCTTC. This encodes CAISERGMKSSYNEQFF.

The chain carries TRBV9 and TRBJ1-1; no firm D call. The germline V gene has CDR1 SGDLS and CDR2 YYNGEE. Trimming shortened V by 4 bases and J by 7 bases, and 14 bases separated the two germline ends. This CDR3 comprises 13 residues. DNA for the CDR3: TGTGCCAGCAGCCCACCCCACAGCATTGAAGCTTTCTTT. Protein sequence: CASSPPHSIEAFF.

This chain uses TRBV5-1 with TRBJ1-4; 9 nucleotides match TRBD1. The germline gives CDR1 SGHRS, CDR2 YFSETQ. V shed 9 bases, J shed 8 bases, and the junction held 20 bases outside the gene matches. This CDR3 is 17 amino acids long. The chain's CDR3 is CAINTGGQGAAREKLFF. The CDR3 nucleotides are TGCGCCATCAATACCGGGGGACAGGGTGCGGCCAGGGAAAAACTGTTTTTT.

The chain couples TRBV4-3 to TRBJ2-2, with 9 positions matching TRBD1. Losses at the gene ends were 4 bases for V and 4 bases for J; bases not matched to a gene: 1. CDR3 length: 14 amino acids. Germline V gives CDR1 LGHNA, CDR2 YSLEER. The CDR3 nucleotides are TGCGCCAGCAGCCGGACAGGGGCCACCGGGGAGCTGTTTTTT. It is translated as CASSRTGATGELFF.

The V and J genes are TRBV6-1 and TRBJ2-7; 14 bases agree with TRBD2. There are 15 residues in the CDR3. From germline, CDR1 is MNHNS and CDR2 SASEGT. V lost 6 bases to trimming and J lost 4 bases; unmatched junction nucleotides: 5. For the CDR3, the DNA is TGTGCCAGCAGCCCGGGACTAGCGGGGGAGTACGAGCAGTACTTC. It translates to CASSPGLAGEYEQYF.

The chain has TRBV10-2 and TRBJ2-2; possibly TRBD1 or TRBD2 for D (5 bases each). Germline-derived CDR1 and CDR2 are WSHSY and SAAADI. The CDR3 is 11 amino acids. V was trimmed by 8 bases and J by 9 bases, leaving 10 bases between them. The CDR3 here is CASLGARELFF. The CDR3 nucleotides are TGCGCCAGCCTCGGGGCTCGGGAGCTGTTTTTT.

This chain uses TRBV4-1 with TRBJ2-7; the D gene could be TRBD1 or TRBD2 (5 bases each). The germline V gene encodes CDR1 MGHRA and CDR2 YSYEKL. Trimming stripped 2 bases from V and 0 bases from J, with 14 bases between. The CDR3 spans 16 residues. The CDR3 DNA sequence: TGCGCCAGCAGCCAACTCGGGGCAGACCGCTCCTACGAGCAGTACTTC. It encodes CASSQLGADRSYEQYF.

CDR3 amino acids: CASSPAPSPEQYF. CDR3 DNA sequence: TGTGCCAGCAGTCCCGCACCGTCACCCGAGCAGTACTTC. The genes are TRBV27 and TRBJ2-7; D unresolved. V lost 5 bases to trimming and J lost 6 bases, with 14 bases between them. CDR1 is MNHEY, CDR2 SMNVEV, per germline (reference sequence). There are 13 residues in the CDR3.

The chain employs TRBV6-5 and TRBJ2-5, with 8 bases aligning to TRBD1. The tail of the sequence fits TRBJ2-7 better, so the J call may be wrong. The CDR3 is made up of 15 amino acids. CDR1 MNHEY and CDR2 SVGAGI come from the germline V gene. The CDR3 loop reads CASSYGQGASYEQYF. The CDR3 DNA is TGTGCCAGCAGTTACGGGCAGGGGGCATCCTACGAGCAGTACTTC.

This sequence joins TRBV7-8 and TRBJ2-7, with 9 bases aligning to TRBD1. The junction had 10 bases not matched to a gene; V was cut back by 4 bases and J by 3 bases. The CDR3 spans 16 residues. From germline, CDR1 is SGHVS and CDR2 FQNEAQ. DNA for the CDR3: TGTGCCAGCAGCTCTTTGGGGACAGGGAAAGGCTACGAGCAGTACTTC. It translates to CASSSLGTGKGYEQYF.

The V and J genes are TRBV7-9 and TRBJ2-1; D uncertain. This CDR3 has 14 amino acids. Germline assignment: CDR1 SEHNR and CDR2 FQNEAQ (reference sequence). The ends were cut back, 1 base at V and 8 bases at J, with 12 bases in the middle. The DNA for the CDR3 is TGTGCCAGCAGCTTAGAAACTACCCAGGATGAGCAGTTCTTC. Its protein product is CASSLETTQDEQFF.

This clone appeared once. The rearrangement links TRBV6-1 to TRBJ2-1, with no clear D. V lost 3 bases and J 8 bases, leaving 11 bases between the germline ends. The CDR3 consists of 13 residues. Germline assignment: CDR1 MNHNS and CDR2 SASEGT. The CDR3 protein is CASSDGSRDEQFF. The CDR3 nucleotides are TGTGCCAGCAGTGACGGGTCTAGAGATGAGCAGTTCTTC.

The chain couples TRBV9 to TRBJ1-6; weak D call: TRBD1 (5 bases). Trimming cost V 0 bases and J 0 bases, with 7 bases left between them. The CDR3 runs 16 residues. Germline CDR1 is SGDLS and CDR2 is YYNGEE. CDR3 DNA sequence: TGTGCCAGCAGCGTAGAGGGGAGCTCCTATAATTCACCCCTCCACTTT. This encodes CASSVEGSSYNSPLHF.

The chain joins TRBV7-9 to TRBJ2-7; TRBD2 agrees at 11 bases. From germline, CDR1 is SEHNR and CDR2 FQNEAQ (reference sequence). The junction had 10 bases not matched to a gene; V was cut back by 5 bases and J by 4 bases. The CDR3 runs 16 residues. The CDR3 reads CASSQGASGRSYEQYF. The CDR3 DNA sequence: TGTGCCAGCAGCCAGGGCGCTAGCGGGAGGAGTTACGAGCAGTACTTC.

This chain links TRBV27 with TRBJ1-2; 8 positions agree with TRBD1. The V gene's germline CDR1 is MNHEY and CDR2 SMNVEV (reference sequence). Trimming took 5 bases from V and 0 from J; bases not matched to a gene: 5. CDR3 size: 15 residues. CDR3 DNA: TGTGCCAGCAGTCCAGACAGGGGAGCTAACTATGGCTACACCTTC. Protein sequence: CASSPDRGANYGYTF.

The chain uses TRBV27 and TRBJ1-5; D not resolved. This CDR3 is 12 amino acids long. V lost 3 bases to trimming and J lost 6 bases, with 6 bases between them. CDR1 is MNHEY, CDR2 SMNVEV, per germline (reference sequence). CDR3 nucleotides: TGTGCCAGCAGTTTGACGGGTCAGCCCCAGCATTTT. This gives the protein CASSLTGQPQHF.

The rearrangement links TRBV5-8 to TRBJ2-7; TRBD2 agrees at 10 bases. The V and J ends lost 0 bases and 1 base, in that order; junction bases with no gene match: 4. CDR1 SGHTS and CDR2 YDEGEE come from the germline V gene. The CDR3 length is 16 residues. The CDR3, as DNA: TGTGCCAGCAGCTTGGGGCTAGCGGGGGAATCCTACGAGCAGTACTTC. It is translated as CASSLGLAGESYEQYF.

The chain recombines TRBV5-1 with TRBJ2-1; the D is unclear. Deletions cut 1 base from V and 5 bases from J, with 13 bases between. Germline-derived CDR1 and CDR2 are SGHRS and YFSETQ. CDR3 length: 15 residues. Here the CDR3 DNA reads TGCGCCAGCAGCTTGCAAGACCACAGAGACAATGAGCAGTTCTTC. Protein: CASSLQDHRDNEQFF.

This sequence joins TRBV19 and TRBJ1-1; TRBD1 matches 8 bases. Germline CDR1 LNHDA, CDR2 SQIVND (reference sequence). The CDR3 covers 17 residues. V was clipped by 3 bases and J by 3 bases; unmatched bases: 12. The CDR3 reads CASSIGVPGGRDTEAFF. The CDR3 DNA follows: TGTGCCAGTAGTATTGGGGTCCCAGGGGGCCGCGACACTGAAGCTTTCTTT.

The chain carries TRBV27 and TRBJ1-3; D unresolved. CDR1 and CDR2 from the germline V gene are MNHEY and SMNVEV (reference sequence). The length of the CDR3 is 13 residues. V lost 7 bases and J 0 bases, leaving 7 bases between the germline ends. CDR3 bases: TGTGCCAGCAACCGTAGCTCTGGAAACACCATATATTTT. Protein: CASNRSSGNTIYF.

The chain combines TRBV4-3 with TRBJ1-5; D possibly corresponds to TRBD1 (5 bases). V was trimmed by 4 bases and J by 7 bases, leaving 14 bases between them. Germline CDR1 reads LGHNA; CDR2 reads YSLEER. The CDR3 contains 14 residues. The DNA of the CDR3 is TGCGCCAGCAGCCCCTCTGGGGGGTTCCAGCCCCAGCATTTT. This sequence encodes CASSPSGGFQPQHF.

As to this clone: Other DNA variants within this sample encode the same CDR3. V usage is TRBV6-1 and J usage is TRBJ2-7, with D uncertain. Between the trimmed V and J ends, which lost 4 bases and 3 bases, there was a span of 1 base. The CDR3 runs to 10 residues. In germline, CDR1 is MNHNS, CDR2 SASEGT. The CDR3 spells CASSGYEQYF. CDR3 bases: TGTGCCAGCAGTGGCTACGAGCAGTACTTC.

This chain connects TRBV7-9 to TRBJ2-7; D unclear. Germline lookup yields CDR1 SEHNR and CDR2 FQNEAQ (reference sequence). This CDR3 has 14 amino acids. Trimming removed 5 bases at V and 2 bases at J, with 13 bases between. This CDR3 reads CASSRGRRTYEQYF. The CDR3 bases are TGTGCCAGCAGCCGAGGCCGCCGGACCTACGAGCAGTACTTC.

This rearrangement joins TRBV4-3 to TRBJ2-2; D possibly corresponds to TRBD1 (6 bases). The CDR3 totals 17 residues. Germline CDR1 is LGHNA and CDR2 is YSLEER. V was pared by 0 bases and J by 4 bases, with 15 bases between. CDR3 sequence reads: CASSQDLPGAVTGELFF. The CDR3 region has the DNA TGCGCCAGCAGCCAAGATTTGCCAGGGGCCGTCACCGGGGAGCTGTTTTTT.

V and J are TRBV14 and TRBJ2-1; 12 bases agree with TRBD2. Germline V gene lookup returns CDR1 SGHDN and CDR2 FVKESK. This CDR3 contains 19 residues. Trimming at V came to 5 bases and at J to 2 bases, leaving 13 bases not matched to a gene. CDR3 in DNA: TGTGCCAGCAGCTCTATGACTAGCGGGAGAGGGGAGGCCTACAATGAGCAGTTCTTC. Encoded protein: CASSSMTSGRGEAYNEQFF. Drawing the rest from reference TRBV14 and TRBJ2-1, the complete variable domain is EAGVTQFPSHSVIEKGQTVTLRCDPISGHDNLYWYRRVMGKEIKFLLHFVKESKQDESGMPNNRFLAERTGGTYSTLKVQPAELEDSGVYFCASSSMTSGRGEAYNEQFFGPGTRLTVL.

This rearrangement joins TRBV19 to TRBJ1-1, with 9 positions matching TRBD1. V dropped 5 bases and J dropped 5; count of bases not matched to a gene: 15. This CDR3 is built from 17 residues. Germline-derived CDR1 and CDR2 are LNHDA and SQIVND (reference sequence). CDR3 sequence reads: CASSLPPGQGTKTEAFF. CDR3 DNA sequence: TGTGCCAGTAGTCTCCCCCCGGGACAGGGTACCAAGACTGAAGCTTTCTTT. The full variable domain, its missing parts supplied by reference TRBV19 and TRBJ1-1, is DGGITQSPKYLFRKEGQNVTLSCEQNLNHDAMYWYRQDPGQGLRLIYYSQIVNDFQKGDIAEGYSVSREKKESFPLTVTSAQKNPTAFYLCASSLPPGQGTKTEAFFGQGTRLTVV.

The chain is built from TRBV5-8 and TRBJ1-5, with no clear D. CDR3 length: 14 residues. V was trimmed by 0 bases and J by 7 bases, leaving 11 bases between them. Germline CDR1 SGHTS, CDR2 YDEGEE. This CDR3 is CASSLDRARQPQHF. As DNA, the CDR3 is TGTGCCAGCAGCTTGGATAGGGCGCGACAGCCCCAGCATTTT. Variable domain in full (rest from reference TRBV5-8 and TRBJ1-5): EAGVTQSPTHLIKTRGQQATLRCSPISGHTSVYWYQQALGLGLQFLLWYDEGEERNRGNFPPRFSGRQFPNYSSELNVNALELEDSALYLCASSLDRARQPQHFGDGTRLSIL.

The gene calls are TRBV27 and TRBJ2-1, with TRBD2 matching 9 bases. J gave up 7 bases and V 5 bases, and 6 bases lay outside the gene matches. CDR3 length: 14 residues. The germline V gene has CDR1 MNHEY and CDR2 SMNVEV (reference sequence). The CDR3 here is CASSPGTSTNEQFF. The CDR3 bases are TGTGCCAGCAGTCCCGGGACTAGCACAAATGAGCAGTTCTTC.

V usage is TRBV6-6 and J usage is TRBJ1-3; no reliable D call. From germline, CDR1 is MNHNY and CDR2 SVGAGI (reference sequence). V was trimmed by 7 bases and J by 4 bases, leaving 17 bases between them. This CDR3 is built from 15 residues. Here the CDR3 DNA reads TGTGCCAGCAATGGTGCACAACTCTCAGGAAACACCATATATTTT. Translation gives CASNGAQLSGNTIYF.